This entry lists 2 T cell receptor beta chains sequenced from one sample in a study of blood T cells in healthy people across ages. A J-beta primer mix and a sample-barcoded 5' primer were used in a second PCR of about 7 to 12 cycles. TCRdb recomputed calls from the 5' RACE reads with MiXCR, one row per CDR3 protein. The data contain some 370,000 distinct CDR3 sequences, 45% to 65% of them singletons. What was sequenced was blood. The receptors shown here come from a man between 60 and 75 years old in good health.

The CDR3 sequence is CASSLRGKDSPLHF. DNA of the CDR3: TGTGCCAGCAGTCTCAGGGGTAAGGATTCACCCCTCCACTTT. The chain has TRBV6-1 and TRBJ1-6; tentatively, D is TRBD1 (6 bases). The CDR3 is 14 amino acids. V was clipped by 5 bases and J by 8 bases, with 13 bases between them. Germline lookup yields CDR1 MNHNS and CDR2 SASEGT.

The chain combines TRBV20-1 with TRBJ2-7; 8 nucleotides match TRBD2. J was trimmed by 3 bases and V by 2 bases; bases with no gene match: 12. The germline V gene encodes CDR1 DFQATT and CDR2 SNEGSKA (reference sequence). The CDR3 is 16 amino acids. The CDR3 DNA is TGCAGTGCTAGAACTCCTTTCGGGACTAGTTTCTACGAGCAGTACTTC. This codes for CSARTPFGTSFYEQYF.